This TCR beta chain was found in a study of STAT5B mutations in CD4+ large granular lymphocyte leukemia. Measured with immunoSEQ multiplex PCR; TCRdb has only the in-frame clones, and not every one. The sample lists 40,000 to 55,000 clones; about 86% were seen once. The CDR3 sequence is 17 residues long. V gave up 4 bases and J gave up 2 bases; unmatched junction bases: 9. Germline V lookup: CDR1 SGHRS, CDR2 YFSETQ. This sequence was found in a human donor in good health. The chain is built from TRBV5-1 and TRBJ2-5, with 12 bases identical to TRBD2. The sample taken for sequencing was CD4+ T cells from blood buffy coats. The CDR3 sequence is CASSRLAGGPGQETQYF. CDR3 DNA: TGCGCCAGCAGCAGGCTAGCGGGAGGGCCGGGACAAGAGACCCAGTACTTC.